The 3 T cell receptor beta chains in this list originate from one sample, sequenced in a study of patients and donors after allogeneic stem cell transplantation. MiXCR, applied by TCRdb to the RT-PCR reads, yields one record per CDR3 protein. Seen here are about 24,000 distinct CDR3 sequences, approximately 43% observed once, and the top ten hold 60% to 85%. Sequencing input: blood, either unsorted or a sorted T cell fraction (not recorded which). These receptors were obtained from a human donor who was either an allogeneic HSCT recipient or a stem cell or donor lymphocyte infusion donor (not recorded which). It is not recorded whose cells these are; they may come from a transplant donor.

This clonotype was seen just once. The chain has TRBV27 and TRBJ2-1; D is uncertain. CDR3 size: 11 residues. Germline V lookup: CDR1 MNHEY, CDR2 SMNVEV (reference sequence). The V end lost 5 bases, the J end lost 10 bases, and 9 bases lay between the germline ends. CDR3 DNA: TGTGCCAGCAGTAAGACACACGAGCAGTTCTTC. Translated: CASSKTHEQFF.

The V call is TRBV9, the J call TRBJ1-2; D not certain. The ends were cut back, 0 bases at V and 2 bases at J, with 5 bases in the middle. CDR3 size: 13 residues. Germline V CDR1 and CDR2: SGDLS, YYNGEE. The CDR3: CASSVGVNYGYTF. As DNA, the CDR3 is TGTGCCAGCAGCGTAGGGGTAAACTATGGCTACACCTTC.

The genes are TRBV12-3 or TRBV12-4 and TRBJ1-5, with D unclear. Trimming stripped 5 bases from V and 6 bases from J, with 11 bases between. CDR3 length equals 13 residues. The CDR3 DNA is TGTGCCAGCAGTCCCGGCGGTGTTCAGCCCCAGCATTTT. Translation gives CASSPGGVQPQHF.